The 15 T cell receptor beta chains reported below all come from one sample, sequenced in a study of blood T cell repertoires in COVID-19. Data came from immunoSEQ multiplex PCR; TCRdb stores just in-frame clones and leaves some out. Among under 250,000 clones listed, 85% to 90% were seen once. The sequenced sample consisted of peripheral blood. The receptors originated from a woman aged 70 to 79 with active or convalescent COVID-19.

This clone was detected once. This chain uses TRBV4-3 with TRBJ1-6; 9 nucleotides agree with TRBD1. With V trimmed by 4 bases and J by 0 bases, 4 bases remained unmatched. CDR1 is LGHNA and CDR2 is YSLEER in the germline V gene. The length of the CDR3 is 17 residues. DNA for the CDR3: TGCGCCAGCAGCCCGGGACAGGGAGTCTCCTATAATTCACCCCTCCACTTT. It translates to CASSPGQGVSYNSPLHF.

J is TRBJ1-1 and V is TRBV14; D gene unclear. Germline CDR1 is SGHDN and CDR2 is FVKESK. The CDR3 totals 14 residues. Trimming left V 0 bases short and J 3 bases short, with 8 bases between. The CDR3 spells CASSQDPSYTEAFF. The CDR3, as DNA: TGTGCCAGCAGCCAAGATCCGAGTTACACTGAAGCTTTCTTT.

The CDR3 loop is CASSPGQGLTEAFF. The CDR3, as DNA: TGCGCCAGCAGCCCCGGACAGGGCCTCACTGAAGCTTTCTTT. V is TRBV5-1 and J is TRBJ1-1; the match to TRBD1 covers 8 bases. The V and J ends lost 4 bases and 4 bases, in that order; junction bases with no gene match: 6. Germline values: CDR1 SGHRS, CDR2 YFSETQ. The CDR3 length is 14 residues.

The DNA for the CDR3 is TGTGCCAGCAGTGAAGTAGCGGGACAAGGATACTCTGGAAACACCATATATTTT. It specifies CASSEVAGQGYSGNTIYF. The J gene is TRBJ1-3, the V gene TRBV6-1, with D possibly matching TRBD1 (6 bases). Per germline, CDR1 MNHNS and CDR2 SASEGT. The V gene lost 1 base and the J gene lost 0 bases, with 16 bases spanning the gap. The CDR3 is 18 amino acids.

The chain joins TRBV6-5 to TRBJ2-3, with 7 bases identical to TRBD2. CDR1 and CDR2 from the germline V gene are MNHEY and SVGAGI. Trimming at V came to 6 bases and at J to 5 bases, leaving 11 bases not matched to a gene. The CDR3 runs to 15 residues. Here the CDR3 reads CASSPRGGGGDTQYF. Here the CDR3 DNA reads TGTGCCAGCAGCCCACGGGGCGGGGGTGGAGATACGCAGTATTTT.

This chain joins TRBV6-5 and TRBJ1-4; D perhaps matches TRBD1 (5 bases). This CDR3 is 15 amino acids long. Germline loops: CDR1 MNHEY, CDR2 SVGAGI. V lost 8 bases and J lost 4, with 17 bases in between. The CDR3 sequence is CASGKGISNNEKLFF. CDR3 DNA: TGTGCCAGCGGGAAGGGGATCAGTAATAATGAAAAACTGTTTTTT.

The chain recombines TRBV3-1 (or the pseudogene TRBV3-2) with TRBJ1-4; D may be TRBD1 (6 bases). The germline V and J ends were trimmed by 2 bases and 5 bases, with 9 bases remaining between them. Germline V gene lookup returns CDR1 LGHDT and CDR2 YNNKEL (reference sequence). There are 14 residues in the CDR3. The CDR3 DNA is TGTGCCAGCAGCCAACAGGGGAAAAATGAAAAACTGTTTTTT. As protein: CASSQQGKNEKLFF.

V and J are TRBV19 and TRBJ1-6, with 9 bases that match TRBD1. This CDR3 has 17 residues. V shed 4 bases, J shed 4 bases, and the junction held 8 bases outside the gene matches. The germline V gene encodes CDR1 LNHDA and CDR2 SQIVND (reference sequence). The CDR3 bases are TGTGCCAGTAGTAAGGGACAGGGAAGAAATTATAATTCACCCCTCCACTTT. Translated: CASSKGQGRNYNSPLHF.

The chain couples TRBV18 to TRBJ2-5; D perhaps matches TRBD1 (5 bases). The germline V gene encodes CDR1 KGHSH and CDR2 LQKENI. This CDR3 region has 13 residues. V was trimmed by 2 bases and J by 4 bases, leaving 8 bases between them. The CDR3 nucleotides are TGTGCCAGCTCACCAGCAGGGTCAGAGACCCAGTACTTC. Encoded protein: CASSPAGSETQYF.

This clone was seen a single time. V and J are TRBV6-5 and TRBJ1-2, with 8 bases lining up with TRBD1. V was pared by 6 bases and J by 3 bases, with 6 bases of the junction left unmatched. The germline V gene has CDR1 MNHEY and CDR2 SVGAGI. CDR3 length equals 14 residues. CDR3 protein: CASRRTGRDYGYTF. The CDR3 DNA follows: TGTGCCAGCAGGCGGACAGGGAGGGACTATGGCTACACCTTC.

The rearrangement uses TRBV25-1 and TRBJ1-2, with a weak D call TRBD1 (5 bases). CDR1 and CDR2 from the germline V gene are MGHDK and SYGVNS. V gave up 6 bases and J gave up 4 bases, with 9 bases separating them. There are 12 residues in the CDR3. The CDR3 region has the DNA TGTGCCAGCAGGACAGCTCTCTATGGCTACACCTTC. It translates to CASRTALYGYTF.

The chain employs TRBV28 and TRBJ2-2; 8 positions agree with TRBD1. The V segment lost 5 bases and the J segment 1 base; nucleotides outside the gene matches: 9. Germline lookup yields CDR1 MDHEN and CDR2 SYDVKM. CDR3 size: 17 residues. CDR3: CASSPTSGTGNTGELFF. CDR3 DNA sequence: TGTGCCAGCAGTCCAACCTCCGGGACAGGGAACACCGGGGAGCTGTTTTTT.

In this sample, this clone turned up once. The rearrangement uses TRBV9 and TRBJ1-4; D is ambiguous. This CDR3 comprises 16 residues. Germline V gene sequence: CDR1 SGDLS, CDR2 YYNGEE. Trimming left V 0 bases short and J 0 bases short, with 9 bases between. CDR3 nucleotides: TGTGCCAGCAGCGTAGAACCGACTGCAACTAATGAAAAACTGTTTTTT. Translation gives CASSVEPTATNEKLFF.

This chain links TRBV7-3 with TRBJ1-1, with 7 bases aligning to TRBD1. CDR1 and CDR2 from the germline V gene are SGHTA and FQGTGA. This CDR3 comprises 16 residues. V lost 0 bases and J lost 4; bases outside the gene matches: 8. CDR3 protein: CASSLTAGGWATEAFF. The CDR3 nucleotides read TGTGCCAGCAGCTTAACGGCAGGGGGATGGGCCACTGAAGCTTTCTTT.

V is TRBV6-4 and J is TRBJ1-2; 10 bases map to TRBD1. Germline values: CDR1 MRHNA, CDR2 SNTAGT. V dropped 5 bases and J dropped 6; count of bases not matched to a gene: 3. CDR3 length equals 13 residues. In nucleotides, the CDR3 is TGTGCCAGCAGTCTCGGGACAGGGGATGGCTACACCTTC. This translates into CASSLGTGDGYTF.